This T cell receptor beta chain is drawn from a study of T cells in Graves' hyperthyroidism and ophthalmopathy. The TCR beta CDR3 regions underwent amplification using RNA transcripts as the source. When the TCR CDR3 underwent first-round RT-PCR, the HTBI primer set was used. TCRdb reprocessed the multiplex PCR reads via MiXCR and lists one record per CDR3 protein. Among 350,000 to 400,000 distinct CDR3 sequences, about 15% were seen once, and the ten largest hold approximately 32%. Broader study findings: Separating ophthalmopathy from stable hyperthyroidism was achieved by a 13 V-J model.

This clonotype showed up just a few times. Its antigen is still unknown. On the basis of clinical symptoms, serum thyroxine and TRAb, thyroid ultrasound and orbital computed tomography, diagnoses were made. The J segment lost 5 bases and the V segment lost 0 bases, leaving 9 bases of the junction unmatched. Germline V gene data show CDR1 as DFQATT and CDR2 as SNEGSKA (reference sequence). This CDR3 contains 15 residues. Sequenced material: blood. This chain uses TRBV20-1 with TRBJ2-5; 7 positions match TRBD2. The TCR was taken from a woman aged 25-40 years with Graves' hyperthyroidism. CDR3 region: CSARDSTSPKETQYF. The CDR3 DNA follows: TGCAGTGCTAGAGATTCGACTAGCCCGAAGGAGACCCAGTACTTC.